This T cell receptor (beta chain) came from a study of cytomegalovirus exposure and HLA in healthy donors. V was clipped by 3 bases and J by 7 bases; unmatched bases: 6. The CDR3 is made up of 15 amino acids. CDR1 and CDR2 (germline): SEHNR, FQNEAQ (reference sequence). A multiplex PCR was run with 60 Vbeta primers and 13 Jbeta primers. TCRdb's table, derived via immunoSEQ multiplex PCR, lists solely in-frame clones and lacks some. The sample lists roughly 120,000 clones, about 68% occurring once. This clone has a single count. The antigen remains unidentified. Broader study findings: Roughly even sequencing depth across donors was the assumption behind the presence/absence analyses. Cytomegalovirus-associated status was assigned to more than 150 TCR beta chains.

V is TRBV7-9 and J is TRBJ1-2; the match to TRBD1 covers 12 bases. The sequenced sample was PBMCs. The sequence was obtained from a woman aged 40-49 years in good health and CMV-seropositive. CDR3 DNA sequence: TGTGCCAGCAGCTTCTTTCCGGGACAGGGGGCTGGCTACACCTTC. Translating gives CASSFFPGQGAGYTF.